These 4 T cell receptor beta chains were sequenced from one sample in a study of blood T cell repertoires in COVID-19. The repertoire was sequenced with immunoSEQ multiplex PCR; TCRdb's copy has only in-frame clones and lacks some. The table lists around 81,000 clones, approximately 86% of them singletons. Sequenced input: peripheral blood. Source of these receptors: an older woman with acute or convalescent COVID-19.

This clone has more than one count but fewer than ten. J is TRBJ1-3 and V is TRBV5-4, with D possibly being TRBD1 (6 bases). From germline, CDR1 is SGHNT and CDR2 YYREEE (reference sequence). The CDR3 loop spans 14 amino acids. CDR3 bases: TGTGGCACGAGGGACACCCTCTCTGGAAACACCATATATTTT. Its protein product is CGTRDTLSGNTIYF.

The genes are TRBV5-1 and TRBJ2-2; 7 nucleotides line up with TRBD1. CDR3 length: 15 residues. J was trimmed by 6 bases and V by 4 bases; bases with no gene match: 9. Germline V gene lookup returns CDR1 SGHRS and CDR2 YFSETQ. CDR3 residues: CASSQNDRAAGELFF. The CDR3 DNA sequence: TGCGCCAGCAGCCAGAATGACAGGGCAGCCGGGGAGCTGTTTTTT.

V gene TRBV19 combines with J gene TRBJ1-1, with 8 bases fitting TRBD1. Germline CDR1 and CDR2: LNHDA and SQIVND (reference sequence). The CDR3 extends over 15 amino acids. The V and J ends lost 6 bases and 3 bases, in that order; junction bases with no gene match: 9. CDR3 in DNA: TGTGCCAGTAGCCCCGGGGGACAGGTTGACACTGAAGCTTTCTTT. It is translated as CASSPGGQVDTEAFF.

The rearrangement joins TRBV24-1 to TRBJ1-1; TRBD1 agrees at 12 bases. Trimming cost V 3 bases and J 7 bases; bases outside gene matches: 8. The germline gives CDR1 KGHDR, CDR2 SFDVKD. The CDR3 contains 16 residues. The CDR3 region has the DNA TGTGCCACCAGTGATGGGGGACAGGGGGCGCTTGATGAAGCTTTCTTT. Amino acid sequence: CATSDGGQGALDEAFF.